These 8 T cell receptor beta chains were all obtained from the same sample, sequenced in a study of T cells in pancreatic ductal adenocarcinoma. Libraries were prepared by immunoSEQ multiplex PCR; TCRdb keeps only in-frame clonotypes and omits some of them. The repertoire holds roughly 100,000 clones, with 90% to 95% as singletons. Surgery without prior neoadjuvant therapy was the treatment of the selected pancreatic ductal adenocarcinoma patients. The sample was PBMCs. The receptors stem from a human donor with pancreatic ductal adenocarcinoma.

The chain couples TRBV19 to TRBJ2-2; no firm D call. This CDR3 contains 15 residues. Germline V gene data show CDR1 as LNHDA and CDR2 as SQIVND (reference sequence). V lost 3 bases, J lost 0 bases, and 8 bases lay in between. The CDR3 sequence is CASSISSSNTGELFF. As DNA, the CDR3 is TGTGCCAGTAGTATTAGCAGTTCGAACACCGGGGAGCTGTTTTTT.

The genes are TRBV30 and TRBJ1-1; D remains ambiguous. The germline V and J ends were trimmed by 3 bases and 6 bases, with 11 bases remaining between them. The CDR3 extends over 12 amino acids. From germline, CDR1 is GTSNPN and CDR2 SVGIG (reference sequence). In nucleotides, the CDR3 is TGTGCCTGGAGACGAGAGGTTCCTGAAGCTTTCTTT. As protein: CAWRREVPEAFF.

This clone has only one observation. The chain combines TRBV11-2 with TRBJ2-7; 9 nucleotides agree with TRBD2. V trimming: 4 bases; J trimming: 2 bases; junction bases outside the gene matches: 6. This CDR3 has 15 amino acids. Germline V lookup: CDR1 SGHAT, CDR2 FQNNGV. The CDR3 coding sequence is TGTGCCAGCAGCTCGCCGACTAGCGGTACCTACGAGCAGTACTTC. Protein product: CASSSPTSGTYEQYF.

This clone was counted a single time. CDR3 sequence: CASSEAVRSTDTQYF. DNA for the CDR3: TGTGCCAGCAGTGAAGCGGTCAGGTCCACAGATACGCAGTATTTT. The rearrangement uses TRBV6-1 and TRBJ2-3; no clear D gene. This CDR3 region has 15 residues. Between the trimmed V and J ends, which lost 0 bases and 2 bases, there was a span of 9 bases. Germline CDR1 MNHNS, CDR2 SASEGT.

The chain has TRBV6-1 and TRBJ1-2; 8 nucleotides line up with TRBD1. V shed 5 bases and J 7 bases; nucleotides not matched to a gene: 3. The germline gives CDR1 MNHNS, CDR2 SASEGT. There are 12 residues in the CDR3. This CDR3 reads CASSWQGAGYTF. In nucleotides, the CDR3 is TGTGCCAGCAGTTGGCAGGGGGCTGGCTACACCTTC.

This chain links TRBV7-8 with TRBJ2-1, with TRBD2 matching over 11 bases. CDR1 SGHVS and CDR2 FQNEAQ come from the germline V gene. J lost 7 bases, V lost 2 bases, and 7 bases had no gene match. The CDR3 is 16 residues long. In DNA form, the CDR3 reads TGTGCCAGCAGCTTACCAACTAGCGGGAGTTGGAATGAGCAGTTCTTC. This encodes CASSLPTSGSWNEQFF. Together with reference TRBV7-8 and TRBJ2-1, the CDR3 gives the full variable domain: GAGVSQSPRYKVAKRGQDVALRCDPISGHVSLFWYQQALGQGPEFLTYFQNEAQLDKSGLPSDRFFAERPEGSVSTLKIQRTQQEDSAVYLCASSLPTSGSWNEQFFGPGTRLTVL.

The rearrangement uses TRBV5-4 and TRBJ2-2; 11 nucleotides agree with TRBD2. This CDR3 is 17 amino acids long. The junction had 6 bases not matched to a gene; V was cut back by 4 bases and J by 1 base. From germline, CDR1 is SGHNT and CDR2 YYREEE (reference sequence). This chain's CDR3 is CASSPGLAEGNTGELFF. The DNA of the CDR3 is TGTGCCAGCAGCCCGGGACTAGCGGAGGGGAACACCGGGGAGCTGTTTTTT.

The chain combines TRBV30 with TRBJ2-2; D unresolved. Per the germline V gene, CDR1 is GTSNPN and CDR2 is SVGIG (reference sequence). The CDR3 length is 13 residues. V was trimmed by 4 bases and J by 3 bases, leaving 9 bases between them. In DNA, the CDR3 is TGTGCCTGGACTAGTTCGTACACCGGGGAGCTGTTTTTT. It specifies CAWTSSYTGELFF.